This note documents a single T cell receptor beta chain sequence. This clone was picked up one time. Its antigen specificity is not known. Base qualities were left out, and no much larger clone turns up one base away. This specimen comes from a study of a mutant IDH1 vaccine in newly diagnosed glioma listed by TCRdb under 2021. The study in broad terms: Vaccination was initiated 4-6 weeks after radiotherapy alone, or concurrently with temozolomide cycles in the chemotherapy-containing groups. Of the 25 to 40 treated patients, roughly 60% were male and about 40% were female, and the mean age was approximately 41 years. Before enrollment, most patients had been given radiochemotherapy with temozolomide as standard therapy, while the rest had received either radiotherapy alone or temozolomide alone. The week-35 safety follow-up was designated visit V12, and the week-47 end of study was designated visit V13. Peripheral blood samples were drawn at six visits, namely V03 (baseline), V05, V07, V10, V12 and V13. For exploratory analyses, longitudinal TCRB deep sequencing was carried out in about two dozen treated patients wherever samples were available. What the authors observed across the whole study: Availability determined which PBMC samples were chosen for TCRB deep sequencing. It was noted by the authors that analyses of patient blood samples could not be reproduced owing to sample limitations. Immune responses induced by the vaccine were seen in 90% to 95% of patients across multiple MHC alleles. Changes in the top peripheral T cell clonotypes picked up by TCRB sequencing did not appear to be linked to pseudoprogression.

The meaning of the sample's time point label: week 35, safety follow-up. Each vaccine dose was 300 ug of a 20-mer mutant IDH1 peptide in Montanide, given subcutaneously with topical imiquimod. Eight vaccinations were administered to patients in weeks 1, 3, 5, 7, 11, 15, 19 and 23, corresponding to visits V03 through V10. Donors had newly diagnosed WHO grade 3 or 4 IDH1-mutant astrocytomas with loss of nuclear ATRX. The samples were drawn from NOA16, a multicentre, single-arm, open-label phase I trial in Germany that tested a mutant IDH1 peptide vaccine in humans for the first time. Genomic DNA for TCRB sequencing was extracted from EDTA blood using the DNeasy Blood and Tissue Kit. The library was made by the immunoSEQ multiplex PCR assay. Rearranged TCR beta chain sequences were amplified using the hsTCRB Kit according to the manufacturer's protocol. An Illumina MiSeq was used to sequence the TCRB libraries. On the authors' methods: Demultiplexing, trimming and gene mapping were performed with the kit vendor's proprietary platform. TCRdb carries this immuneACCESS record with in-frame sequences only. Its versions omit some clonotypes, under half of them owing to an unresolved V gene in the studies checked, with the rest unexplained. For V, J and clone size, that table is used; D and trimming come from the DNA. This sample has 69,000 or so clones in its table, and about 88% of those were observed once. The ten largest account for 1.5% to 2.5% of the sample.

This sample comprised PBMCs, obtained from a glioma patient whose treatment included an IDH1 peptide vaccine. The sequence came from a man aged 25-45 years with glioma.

The DNA sequence reads TGTGCCAGCAGTTTACCGCTGAACACCGGGGAGCTGTTTTTT. This sequence encodes CASSLPLNTGELFF. The V and J genes are TRBV28 and TRBJ2-2; the D gene is unclear. There are 14 amino acids in the CDR3, from cysteine to phenylalanine inclusive. The CDR3 DNA has 42 bases and is translated from base 1. Looking up the germline V gene yields CDR1 MDHEN and CDR2 SYDVKM. The trim is 2 bases for V and 1 base for J, with a gap of 5 bases between the germline ends.